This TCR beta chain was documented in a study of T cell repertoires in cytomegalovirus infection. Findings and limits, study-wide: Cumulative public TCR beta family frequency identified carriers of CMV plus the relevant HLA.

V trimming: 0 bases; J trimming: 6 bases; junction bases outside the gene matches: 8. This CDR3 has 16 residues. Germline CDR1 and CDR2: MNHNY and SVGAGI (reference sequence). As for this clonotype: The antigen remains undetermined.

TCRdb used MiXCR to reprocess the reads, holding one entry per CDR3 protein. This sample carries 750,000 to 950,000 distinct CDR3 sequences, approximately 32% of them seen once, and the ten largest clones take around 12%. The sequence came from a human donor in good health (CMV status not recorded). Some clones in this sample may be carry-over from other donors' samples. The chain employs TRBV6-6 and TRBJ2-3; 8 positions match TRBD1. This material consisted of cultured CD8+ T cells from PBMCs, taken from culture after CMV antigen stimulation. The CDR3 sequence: CASSYSQGALGDTQYF. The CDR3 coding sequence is TGTGCCAGCAGTTACTCGCAGGGGGCGCTCGGGGATACGCAGTATTTT.